The 28 T cell receptor beta chains below come from one sample, sequenced in a study of cytomegalovirus exposure and HLA in healthy donors. Both 60 Vbeta primers and 13 Jbeta primers went into the PCR. Data came from immunoSEQ multiplex PCR; TCRdb stores just in-frame clones and leaves some out. The data contain roughly 170,000 clones, about 79% of them singletons. Material: PBMCs. The source of these receptors is a girl aged 2 to 9 in good health and CMV-seropositive.

V is TRBV7-8 and J is TRBJ2-3; 7 bases map to TRBD2. Germline V gene lookup returns CDR1 SGHVS and CDR2 FQNEAQ. V was pared by 5 bases and J by 2 bases, with 13 bases of the junction left unmatched. The CDR3 length is 17 residues. Here the CDR3 reads CASSLFRASGSTDTQYF. CDR3 bases: TGTGCCAGCAGCCTTTTTCGGGCTAGCGGTTCCACAGATACGCAGTATTTT.

This chain connects TRBV2 to TRBJ1-5; 9 positions agree with TRBD1. The CDR3 extends over 16 amino acids. With V trimmed by 6 bases and J by 1 base, 7 bases remained unmatched. Germline loops: CDR1 SNHLY, CDR2 FYNNEI. CDR3 DNA sequence: TGTGCCAGCAGCCCACAGGGGGCGTACAGCAATCAGCCCCAGCATTTT. Its protein product is CASSPQGAYSNQPQHF.

The chain uses TRBV7-3 and TRBJ2-1; 9 positions agree with TRBD2. Trimming removed 2 bases from V and 8 bases from J; junction bases left unmatched: 10. The CDR3 loop spans 16 amino acids. Germline CDR1 and CDR2: SGHTA and FQGTGA. The CDR3 is CASSLVAGVAYDEQFF. In DNA, the CDR3 is TGTGCCAGCAGCTTAGTAGCGGGAGTGGCTTACGATGAGCAGTTCTTC.

V is TRBV6-5 and J is TRBJ1-5; a possible D gene is TRBD1 (6 bases). Per germline, CDR1 MNHEY and CDR2 SVGAGI. The CDR3 is made up of 14 amino acids. Between the trimmed V and J ends, which lost 5 bases and 4 bases, there was a span of 12 bases. The CDR3 sequence is CASSEGGGNQPQHF. The CDR3, as DNA: TGTGCCAGCAGTGAAGGGGGGGGAAATCAGCCCCAGCATTTT.

The rearrangement uses TRBV6-5 and TRBJ1-2, with D hard to call. The CDR3 has 13 residues. The V gene's germline CDR1 is MNHEY and CDR2 SVGAGI. Trimming left V 2 bases short and J 4 bases short, with 8 bases between. The CDR3 sequence: CASSYLESYGYTF. The CDR3 DNA follows: TGTGCCAGCAGTTACCTCGAGAGCTATGGCTACACCTTC.

This clone was detected only once. CDR3 residues: CASSSTGEWEKLFF. The DNA of the CDR3 is TGTGCCAGCAGTTCGACAGGGGAGTGGGAAAAACTGTTTTTT. The V and J genes are TRBV6-5 and TRBJ1-4, with 8 nucleotides matching TRBD1. The length of the CDR3 is 14 residues. Germline V gene sequence: CDR1 MNHEY, CDR2 SVGAGI. V gave up 4 bases and J gave up 8 bases; unmatched junction bases: 6.

This clone came up once. The chain uses TRBV5-1 and TRBJ2-5; TRBD2 might be the D (6 bases). TRBJ2-7 explains the end of the DNA better; the J call may be wrong. Germline CDR1 and CDR2: SGHRS and YFSETQ. CDR3 length equals 14 residues. This CDR3 is CASSPTGDSYEQYF. CDR3 in DNA: TGCGCCAGCAGCCCCACGGGGGATTCCTACGAGCAGTACTTC.

This rearrangement joins TRBV11-3 to TRBJ2-2; no clear D gene. Germline assignment: CDR1 SGHNT and CDR2 YENEEA. With 2 bases removed from V and 5 bases from J, the gap between germline ends came to 6 bases. This CDR3 spans 13 amino acids. This CDR3 is CASSLTRTGELFF. The CDR3 bases are TGTGCCAGCAGCTTAACACGTACCGGGGAGCTGTTTTTT.

The genes are TRBV28 and TRBJ1-3; no firm D call. Germline CDR1 is MDHEN and CDR2 is SYDVKM. Deletions cut 2 bases from V and 0 bases from J, with 8 bases between. The CDR3 runs 15 residues. The CDR3 sequence: CASSLHQNSGNTIYF. The CDR3 DNA sequence: TGTGCCAGCAGTTTACACCAGAACTCTGGAAACACCATATATTTT.

The J gene is TRBJ2-3, the V gene TRBV6-6; 12 bases line up with TRBD1. Germline V gene data show CDR1 as MNHNY and CDR2 as SVGAGI (reference sequence). This CDR3 region has 16 residues. V lost 2 bases to trimming and J lost 8 bases; unmatched junction nucleotides: 8. The CDR3 region has the DNA TGTGCCAGCAGTTACGGGATGGGACAGGGGGCGGGTACGCAGTATTTT. Translation gives CASSYGMGQGAGTQYF.

The genes are TRBV19 and TRBJ1-5; maybe TRBD1 (5 bases). The CDR3 consists of 15 residues. V was pared by 4 bases and J by 2 bases, with 12 bases between. From germline, CDR1 is LNHDA and CDR2 SQIVND (reference sequence). The CDR3 nucleotides are TGTGCCAGTAGTACTCAGGGACTGCGCAATCAGCCCCAGCATTTT. Protein sequence: CASSTQGLRNQPQHF.

This clone appeared once. V and J are TRBV5-6 and TRBJ1-2; unclear D gene. CDR1 and CDR2 from the germline V gene are SGHDT and YYEEEE. The length of the CDR3 is 16 residues. V was cut by 2 bases and J by 4 bases, with 18 bases left in between. CDR3 in amino acids: CASSFVQTPAGYGYTF. CDR3 in DNA: TGTGCCAGCAGCTTCGTCCAGACCCCGGCGGGCTATGGCTACACCTTC.

The V call is TRBV7-9, the J call TRBJ1-3, with D tentatively TRBD1 (6 bases). V was trimmed by 6 bases and J by 3 bases, leaving 9 bases between them. This CDR3 contains 13 residues. CDR1 is SEHNR, CDR2 FQNEAQ, per germline (reference sequence). The DNA of the CDR3 is TGTGCCAGCAGGCTGGACAGTGGAAACACCATATATTTT. It is translated as CASRLDSGNTIYF.

This rearrangement joins TRBV11-2 to TRBJ2-3; TRBD2 matches at 14 bases. J gave up 5 bases and V 5 bases, and 6 bases lay outside the gene matches. CDR3 length equals 16 residues. Germline assignment: CDR1 SGHAT and CDR2 FQNNGV. This CDR3 is CASSPGTSGSLDTQYF. The CDR3 bases are TGTGCCAGCAGCCCAGGGACTAGCGGGAGTTTAGATACGCAGTATTTT.

The genes are TRBV11-3 and TRBJ2-1, with 9 bases lining up with TRBD1. Germline V CDR1 and CDR2: SGHNT, YENEEA. V lost 1 base and J lost 8; bases outside the gene matches: 6. The CDR3 covers 15 residues. CDR3 nucleotides: TGTGCCAGCAGCTTAGCGGGACAGGGTTGGGATGAGCAGTTCTTC. This sequence encodes CASSLAGQGWDEQFF. The full variable domain, in which reference TRBV11-3 and TRBJ2-1 provide the parts outside the CDR3, is EAGVVQSPRYKIIEKKQPVAFWCNPISGHNTLYWYLQNLGQGPELLIRYENEEAVDDSQLPKDRFSAERLKGVDSTLKIQPAELGDSAVYLCASSLAGQGWDEQFFGPGTRLTVL.

The J gene is TRBJ1-5, the V gene TRBV5-1; 11 bases are shared with TRBD1. V trimming: 3 bases; J trimming: 3 bases; junction bases outside the gene matches: 5. CDR1 and CDR2 (germline): SGHRS, YFSETQ. The length of the CDR3 is 16 residues. The CDR3 DNA follows: TGCGCCAGCAGCTCCCGGACAGGGGGCGACAATCAGCCCCAGCATTTT. This gives the protein CASSSRTGGDNQPQHF.

The chain is built from TRBV2 and TRBJ1-5, with 8 nucleotides matching TRBD1. Germline-derived CDR1 and CDR2 are SNHLY and FYNNEI. V was clipped by 5 bases and J by 3 bases; unmatched bases: 3. CDR3 size: 14 residues. The CDR3 spells CASSRTGINQPQHF. The CDR3 DNA reads TGTGCCAGCAGTCGGACAGGGATCAATCAGCCCCAGCATTTT.

The chain recombines TRBV10-3 with TRBJ1-6; D possibly corresponds to TRBD1 (6 bases). CDR1 is ENHRY, CDR2 SYGVKD, per germline. Trimming removed 2 bases from V and 6 bases from J, with 8 bases in between. This CDR3 is 14 amino acids long. CDR3 nucleotide sequence: TGTGCCATCAGTGAGAGGACAGCTAATTCACCCCTCCACTTT. Translated, it gives CAISERTANSPLHF.

The chain has TRBV6-4 and TRBJ2-2; tentative D call: TRBD2 (6 bases). V was clipped by 6 bases and J by 5 bases, with 16 bases between them. This CDR3 spans 15 amino acids. Germline V CDR1 and CDR2: MRHNA, SNTAGT. CDR3 sequence: CASSNSGLGTGELFF. DNA for the CDR3: TGTGCCAGCAGCAATTCGGGACTGGGGACCGGGGAGCTGTTTTTT.

V is TRBV19 and J is TRBJ1-4, with D maybe TRBD1 (6 bases). With 3 bases removed from V and 7 bases from J, the gap between germline ends came to 12 bases. The CDR3 covers 14 residues. Germline V gene sequence: CDR1 LNHDA, CDR2 SQIVND (reference sequence). CDR3 bases: TGTGCCAGTAGTATCAGGGGTCTGAGTGAAAAACTGTTTTTT. Protein product: CASSIRGLSEKLFF.

Worth noting for this clone: This specimen includes other DNA sequences encoding the same CDR3. This rearrangement joins TRBV5-1 to TRBJ1-1; D is undetermined. The CDR3 is 14 residues long. Trimming stripped 0 bases from V and 1 base from J, with 7 bases between. Germline lookup yields CDR1 SGHRS and CDR2 YFSETQ. CDR3 nucleotide sequence: TGCGCCAGCAGCTTGGCCGGCGGGAACACTGAAGCTTTCTTT. Its protein is CASSLAGGNTEAFF.

V gene TRBV9 combines with J gene TRBJ1-1, with D possibly TRBD1 on 5 matching bases. The CDR3 contains 15 residues. V shed 3 bases and J shed 3 bases, with 15 bases lying between them. Per germline, CDR1 SGDLS and CDR2 YYNGEE. CDR3 sequence reads: CASSASGVGDTEAFF. In DNA, the CDR3 is TGTGCCAGCAGCGCATCGGGGGTAGGCGACACTGAAGCTTTCTTT.

The genes are TRBV6-5 and TRBJ1-1; 9 positions match TRBD1. The germline CDR1 and CDR2 sequences are MNHEY and SVGAGI. This CDR3 spans 13 amino acids. Losses at the gene ends were 6 bases for V and 7 bases for J; bases not matched to a gene: 6. The CDR3, as DNA: TGTGCCAGCAGATACCGACAGGGGGTTGAAGCTTTCTTT. Translation: CASRYRQGVEAFF.

This clone occurred a few times. This sequence joins TRBV19 and TRBJ2-1; D gene ambiguous. Germline CDR1 is LNHDA and CDR2 is SQIVND (reference sequence). V lost 3 bases and J 6 bases, leaving 6 bases between the germline ends. This CDR3 is built from 12 residues. In DNA, the CDR3 is TGTGCCAGTAGTATCACACCCAATGAGCAGTTCTTC. Translating it yields CASSITPNEQFF.

The genes are TRBV7-2 and TRBJ2-7; 12 nucleotides match TRBD2. The CDR3 has 17 amino acids. Germline CDR1 is SGHTA and CDR2 is FQGNSA. The V and J ends lost 1 base and 3 bases, in that order; junction bases with no gene match: 7. The CDR3 region is CASSLGPLAGGHYEQYF. The CDR3 bases are TGTGCCAGCAGCTTAGGACCCCTAGCGGGAGGGCACTACGAGCAGTACTTC.

The CDR3, as DNA: TGTGCCTGGGACAGAAATTCACCCCTCCACTTT. Its protein is CAWDRNSPLHF. V is TRBV30 and J is TRBJ1-6; D may be TRBD1 (5 bases). From germline, CDR1 is GTSNPN and CDR2 SVGIG (reference sequence). The CDR3 is 11 residues long. Trimming shortened V by 5 bases and J by 7 bases, and 6 bases separated the two germline ends.

This clone was detected only once. This chain uses TRBV11-3 with TRBJ2-7, with TRBD1 identical over 10 bases. J gave up 2 bases and V 5 bases, and 9 bases lay outside the gene matches. The CDR3 covers 16 residues. Germline assignment: CDR1 SGHNT and CDR2 YENEEA. The DNA for the CDR3 is TGTGCCAGCAGCAAGATGGCCGGGACAGGGGCCTACGAGCAGTACTTC. Protein product: CASSKMAGTGAYEQYF.

The chain has TRBV28 and TRBJ2-5; 14 bases are shared with TRBD2. The CDR3 consists of 16 residues. With 5 bases clipped from V and 4 bases from J, the junction kept 6 bases outside the gene matches. Germline V CDR1 and CDR2: MDHEN, SYDVKM. CDR3 nucleotide sequence: TGTGCCAGCAGTACCCCGGGACTAGCGGGAGCAGAGACCCAGTACTTC. Protein product: CASSTPGLAGAETQYF.